A single sample is the source of the 14 T cell receptor beta chains below, sequenced in a study of CXCR3-negative and CXCR3-positive naive CD8 T cells. The method, 5' RACE with UMI labels, was used to prepare the TRB cDNA libraries. TCRdb re-called the 5' RACE reads and catalogs CDR3 proteins one per entry, DNA excluded. This sample lists tens of thousands of distinct CDR3 sequences; its ten largest clones have 0.55% to 0.75%. General study points: Naive cells that were CXCR3-positive had more hydrophobic TRB CDR3s (compared with CXCR3-negative naive cells).

These TCRs are of unknown antigen specificity. Sequenced material: naive CXCR3+ CD8+ T cells from blood. The sample's subset: CD45RO-CCR7+CD27+CD95- naive CD8+ T cells expressing CXCR3 (TNR3+). These receptor sequences come from a human donor in good health. Some clones in this sample may be carry-over from other donors' samples.

The V gene is TRBV12-3 or TRBV12-4, the J gene TRBJ2-7. The CDR3 runs to 14 residues. CDR3 in amino acids: CASSLVENYYEQYF.

This chain connects TRBV7-6 to TRBJ2-1; the TCRdb call, TRBD1, lacks DNA for checking. Per germline, CDR1 SGHVS and CDR2 FNYEAQ. The CDR3 has 18 residues. The CDR3 protein is CASSLGGPGTGDYNEQFF.

J is TRBJ2-7 and V is TRBV20-1; TCRdb lists TRBD1, though no DNA is available to test this call. CDR3 length: 13 residues. CDR1 is DFQATT, CDR2 SNEGSKA, per germline (reference sequence). The CDR3 sequence is CSGDEDRGGEQYF.

The gene calls are TRBV12-3 or TRBV12-4 and TRBJ2-7. The CDR3 extends over 14 amino acids. CDR3 in amino acids: CASRKDGSLYEQYF.

This chain links TRBV7-9 with TRBJ1-2; the TCRdb D gene call, TRBD1, has no DNA to confirm it. Germline CDR1 SEHNR, CDR2 FQNEAQ (reference sequence). The CDR3 covers 15 residues. The CDR3 region is CASSLGGKKDYGCTF. The full variable domain, its missing parts supplied by reference TRBV7-9 and TRBJ1-2, is DTGVSQNPRHKITKRGQNVTFRCDPISEHNRLYWYRQTLGQGPEFLTYFQNEAQLEKSRLLSDRFSAERPKGSFSTLEIQRTEQGDSAMYLCASSLGGKKDYGCTFGSGTRLTVV.

V usage is TRBV29-1 and J usage is TRBJ1-2. The CDR3 runs to 14 residues. Germline lookup yields CDR1 SQVTM and CDR2 ANQGSEA. This CDR3 is CSVEESDSNYGYTF.

The CDR3 here is CSVVWSTLNEQFF. This chain links TRBV29-1 with TRBJ2-1. The CDR3 length is 13 residues. In germline, CDR1 is SQVTM, CDR2 ANQGSEA.

The gene calls are TRBV29-1 and TRBJ2-5; TCRdb selects TRBD2, and the lack of DNA leaves this call unchecked. This CDR3 contains 15 residues. Germline assignment: CDR1 SQVTM and CDR2 ANQGSEA. The CDR3: CSVERSPFPQETQYF.

The V call is TRBV6-6, the J call TRBJ1-4; lacking DNA, the TRBD1 call made by TCRdb goes unchecked. CDR1 and CDR2 (germline): MNHNY, SVGAGI (reference sequence). The CDR3 loop spans 14 amino acids. CDR3 in amino acids: CASSYLGQGEKLFF.

The V gene is TRBV5-1, the J gene TRBJ2-1. Germline CDR1 is SGHRS and CDR2 is YFSETQ. The CDR3 is 14 residues long. This CDR3 is CASSLEGSLNEQFF.

CDR3 loop: CSVAGGGETQYF. V and J are TRBV29-1 and TRBJ2-5; TCRdb reports TRBD2, a call that lacks DNA to check it against. The CDR3 consists of 12 residues. CDR1 and CDR2 (germline): SQVTM, ANQGSEA. Using reference TRBV29-1 and TRBJ2-5 for the parts outside the CDR3, the full variable domain is SAVISQKPSRDICQRGTSLTIQCQVDSQVTMMFWYRQQPGQSLTLIATANQGSEATYESGFVIDKFPISRPNLTFSTLTVSNMSPEDSSIYLCSVAGGGETQYFGPGTRLLVL.

The chain combines TRBV5-1 with TRBJ2-6; checking the TCRdb D call of TRBD1 is not possible without DNA. This CDR3 spans 17 amino acids. Germline V gene data show CDR1 as SGHRS and CDR2 as YFSETQ. The CDR3 loop reads CASRLTGTDSGANVLTF.

V gene TRBV6-5 combines with J gene TRBJ2-7; TCRdb lists TRBD2, though no DNA is available to test this call. Per germline, CDR1 MNHEY and CDR2 SVGAGI. This CDR3 has 15 residues. The CDR3 sequence is CASSYGSGGVYEQYF.

The V call is TRBV28, the J call TRBJ2-7; the TCRdb call, TRBD2, lacks DNA for checking. Germline CDR1 reads MDHEN; CDR2 reads SYDVKM. This CDR3 contains 14 residues. The CDR3 spells CASRGQGGSYEQYF.